What follows is one T cell receptor (beta chain) and its context. This sample was taken from a study of cytomegalovirus exposure and HLA in healthy donors. In the PCR, 60 Vbeta and 13 Jbeta primers were used. Profiling relied on immunoSEQ multiplex PCR, and the TCRdb table lists in-frame clones only, not all of them. The sample holds under 200,000 clones, nearly 80% seen once. The sequenced sample was PBMCs. The sequence was obtained from a young man in good health and CMV-seropositive.

This CDR3 reads CASSIGQGASGELFF. DNA of the CDR3: TGTGCCAGTAGTATCGGACAGGGGGCGTCCGGGGAGCTGTTTTTT. The rearrangement joins TRBV19 to TRBJ2-2; 11 nucleotides match TRBD1. The CDR3 contains 15 residues. The V and J ends lost 3 bases and 6 bases, in that order; junction bases with no gene match: 3. Germline assignment: CDR1 LNHDA and CDR2 SQIVND (reference sequence). The full variable domain, rest sourced from reference TRBV19 and TRBJ2-2, is DGGITQSPKYLFRKEGQNVTLSCEQNLNHDAMYWYRQDPGQGLRLIYYSQIVNDFQKGDIAEGYSVSREKKESFPLTVTSAQKNPTAFYLCASSIGQGASGELFFGEGSRLTVL.